The 14 T cell receptor beta chains below all came from one sample that was sequenced in a study of blood T cell repertoires in COVID-19. TCRdb's table, derived via immunoSEQ multiplex PCR, lists solely in-frame clones and lacks some. Of around 100,000 clones listed, 70% to 90% are singletons. Sequences were obtained from peripheral blood. The receptors come from a woman in her seventies who had recovered from COVID-19.

The chain recombines TRBV6-5 with TRBJ2-7; D gene ambiguous. CDR1 MNHEY and CDR2 SVGAGI come from the germline V gene. The CDR3 spans 16 residues. V dropped 0 bases and J dropped 2 bases, with 14 bases sitting between them. The CDR3 sequence is CASSYSSWATTYEQYF. The CDR3 DNA reads TGTGCCAGCAGTTACTCGAGTTGGGCTACCACCTACGAGCAGTACTTC.

The chain uses TRBV28 and TRBJ1-1, with a possible D match to TRBD1 (5 bases). The V and J ends lost 5 bases and 4 bases respectively, with 17 bases between them. This CDR3 has 15 residues. From germline, CDR1 is MDHEN and CDR2 SYDVKM. The CDR3 sequence is CASSPLNGGVTEAFF. The CDR3 region has the DNA TGTGCCAGCAGTCCCCTCAACGGAGGGGTCACTGAAGCTTTCTTT.

Note on this clone: Given the absence of the conserved phenylalanine or tryptophan at the CDR3 end, a read error is likely. The chain joins TRBV24-1 to TRBJ1-2, with D unresolved. This CDR3 contains 13 residues. The germline V gene has CDR1 KGHDR and CDR2 SFDVKD. The ends were cut back, 12 bases at V and 0 bases at J, with 13 bases in the middle. This CDR3 is CASSSSTNYGYTL. The CDR3 coding sequence is TGTGCCTCATCGTCCAGCACTAACTATGGCTACACCCTC.

The chain has TRBV7-9 and TRBJ1-3; no definite D call. Trimming removed 1 base at V and 0 bases at J, with 10 bases between. CDR1 and CDR2 (germline): SEHNR, FQNEAQ (reference sequence). This CDR3 is built from 16 residues. The CDR3: CASSLVRQASGNTIYF. CDR3 DNA sequence: TGTGCCAGCAGCTTAGTTCGGCAGGCCTCTGGAAACACCATATATTTT.

The genes are TRBV3-1 (or the pseudogene TRBV3-2) and TRBJ2-1; TRBD2 matches 7 bases. The ends lost 1 base at V and 11 bases at J; junction bases unmatched: 8. CDR1 and CDR2 from the germline V gene are LGHDT and YNNKEL (reference sequence). The CDR3 loop spans 14 amino acids. The CDR3 coding sequence is TGTGCCAGCAGCCAAGCGCCGGGAGGCCTTAAGCAGTTCTTC. This codes for CASSQAPGGLKQFF.

The gene calls are TRBV6-5 and TRBJ1-2, with a possible D match to TRBD1 (5 bases). V gave up 5 bases and J gave up 4 bases, with 11 bases separating them. CDR1 is MNHEY, CDR2 SVGAGI, per germline. CDR3 length: 13 amino acids. CDR3 amino acids: CASSPHGAYGYTF. CDR3 DNA sequence: TGTGCCAGCAGTCCACATGGGGCCTATGGCTACACCTTC.

The J gene is TRBJ2-1, the V gene TRBV6-2 or TRBV6-3; the match to TRBD2 covers 12 bases. Germline trimming cut 2 bases from V and 10 bases from J; bases unmatched to any gene: 6. There are 15 residues in the CDR3. Germline lookup yields CDR1 MNHEY and CDR2 SVGEGT. DNA for the CDR3: TGTGCCAGCAGTTACGGACTAGCGGGGCTTTGGGAGCAGTTCTTC. Amino acids: CASSYGLAGLWEQFF.

This chain links TRBV7-2 with TRBJ1-2; D remains ambiguous. The germline gives CDR1 SGHTA, CDR2 FQGNSA. CDR3 length: 13 amino acids. V lost 5 bases to trimming and J lost 6 bases, with 13 bases between them. CDR3 DNA sequence: TGTGCCAGCAGCCTATCCGGGTTCGATGGCTACACCTTC. It yields the protein CASSLSGFDGYTF.

J is TRBJ2-7 and V is TRBV27; 8 bases are a match to TRBD1. J was trimmed by 5 bases and V by 2 bases; bases with no gene match: 11. The CDR3 extends over 16 amino acids. Germline V gene sequence: CDR1 MNHEY, CDR2 SMNVEV (reference sequence). The CDR3 is CASSLVSGTGVHEQYF. The CDR3 DNA is TGTGCCAGCAGTTTAGTATCCGGGACAGGCGTCCACGAGCAGTACTTC.

This chain uses TRBV5-8 with TRBJ2-5; 8 nucleotides line up with TRBD1. This CDR3 spans 13 amino acids. V shed 4 bases and J 6 bases; nucleotides not matched to a gene: 5. Germline CDR1 SGHTS, CDR2 YDEGEE. The CDR3 nucleotides read TGTGCCAGCAGCCGGGACAGGACGAAGACCCAGTACTTC. Amino acid sequence: CASSRDRTKTQYF.

Only a few counts were recorded for this clone. The chain joins TRBV5-4 to TRBJ1-3; 7 bases match TRBD1. The germline V gene encodes CDR1 SGHNT and CDR2 YYREEE (reference sequence). The CDR3 extends over 17 amino acids. Trimming cost V 3 bases and J 0 bases; bases outside gene matches: 9. The CDR3 reads CASSSGTEAFSGNTIYF. CDR3 bases: TGTGCCAGCAGCTCCGGGACAGAAGCCTTCTCTGGAAACACCATATATTTT.

This chain links TRBV19 with TRBJ1-6; perhaps TRBD1 as D (6 bases). CDR1 is LNHDA and CDR2 is SQIVND in the germline V gene (reference sequence). Trimming shortened V by 4 bases and J by 10 bases, and 14 bases separated the two germline ends. The CDR3 is 14 residues long. CDR3 loop: CASSRDIGWSPLHF. DNA of the CDR3: TGTGCCAGTAGTAGGGACATTGGATGGTCACCCCTCCACTTT.

The chain couples TRBV7-3 to TRBJ2-5, with TRBD2 identical over 9 bases. V lost 5 bases and J lost 5; bases outside the gene matches: 9. This CDR3 is 15 amino acids long. Germline assignment: CDR1 SGHTA and CDR2 FQGTGA. CDR3 in DNA: TGTGCCAGCAGCCGTACTAGCGGGTCCTCGGAGACCCAGTACTTC. Its translation: CASSRTSGSSETQYF.

The chain combines TRBV7-9 with TRBJ2-2; 7 bases are shared with TRBD1. Looked up from germline, CDR1 is SEHNR and CDR2 is FQNEAQ (reference sequence). The CDR3 is 16 residues long. Unmatched junction bases numbered 6, after V lost 2 bases and J lost 3 bases. In DNA, the CDR3 is TGTGCCAGCAGCTTACGCAGGGGGTTGGACACCGGGGAGCTGTTTTTT. Protein sequence: CASSLRRGLDTGELFF.